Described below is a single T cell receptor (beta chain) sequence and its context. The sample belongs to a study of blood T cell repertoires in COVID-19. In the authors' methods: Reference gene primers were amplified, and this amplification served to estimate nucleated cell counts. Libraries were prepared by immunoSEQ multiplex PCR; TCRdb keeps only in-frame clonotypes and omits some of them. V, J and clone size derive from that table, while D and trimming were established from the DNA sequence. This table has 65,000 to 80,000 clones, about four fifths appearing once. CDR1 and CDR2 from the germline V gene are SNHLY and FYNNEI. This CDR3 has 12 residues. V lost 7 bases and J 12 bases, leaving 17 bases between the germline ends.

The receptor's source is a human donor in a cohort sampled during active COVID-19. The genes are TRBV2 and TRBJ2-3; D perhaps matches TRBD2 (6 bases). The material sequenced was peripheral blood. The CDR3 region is CASIGTGTSQYF. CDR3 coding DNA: TGTGCCAGCATAGGTACCGGGACTTCCCAGTATTTT.